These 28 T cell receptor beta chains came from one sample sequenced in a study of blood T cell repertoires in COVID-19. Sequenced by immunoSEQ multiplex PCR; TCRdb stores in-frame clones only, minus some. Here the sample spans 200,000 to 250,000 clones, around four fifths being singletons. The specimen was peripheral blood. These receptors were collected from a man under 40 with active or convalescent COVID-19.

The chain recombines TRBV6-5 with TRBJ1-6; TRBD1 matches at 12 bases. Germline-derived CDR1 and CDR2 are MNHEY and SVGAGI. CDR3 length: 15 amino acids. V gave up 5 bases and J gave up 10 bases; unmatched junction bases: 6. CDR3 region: CASSNRDRGRSPLHF. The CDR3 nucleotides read TGTGCCAGCAGTAACCGGGACAGGGGGCGATCACCCCTCCACTTT.

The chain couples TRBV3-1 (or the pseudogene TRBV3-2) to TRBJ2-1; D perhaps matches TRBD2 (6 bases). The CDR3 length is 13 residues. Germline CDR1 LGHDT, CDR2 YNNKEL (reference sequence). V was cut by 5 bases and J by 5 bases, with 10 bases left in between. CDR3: CASSWRDDNEQFF. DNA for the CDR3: TGTGCCAGCAGCTGGAGGGACGACAATGAGCAGTTCTTC.

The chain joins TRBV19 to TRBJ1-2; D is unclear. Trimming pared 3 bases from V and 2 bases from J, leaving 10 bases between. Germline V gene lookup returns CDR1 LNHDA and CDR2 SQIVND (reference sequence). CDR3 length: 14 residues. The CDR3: CASSMARVNYGYTF. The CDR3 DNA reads TGTGCCAGTAGTATGGCCCGGGTAAACTATGGCTACACCTTC.

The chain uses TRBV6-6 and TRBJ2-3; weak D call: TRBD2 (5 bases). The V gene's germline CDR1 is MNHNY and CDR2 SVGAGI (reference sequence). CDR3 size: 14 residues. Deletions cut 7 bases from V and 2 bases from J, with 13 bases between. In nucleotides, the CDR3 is TGTGCCAGCACCCGCGGGCGGTTCACAGATACGCAGTATTTT. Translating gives CASTRGRFTDTQYF.

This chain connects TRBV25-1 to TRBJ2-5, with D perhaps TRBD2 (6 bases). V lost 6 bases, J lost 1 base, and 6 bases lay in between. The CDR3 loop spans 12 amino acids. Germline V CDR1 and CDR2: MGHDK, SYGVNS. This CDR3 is CASRTSQETQYF. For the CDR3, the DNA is TGTGCCAGCAGGACTAGCCAAGAGACCCAGTACTTC.

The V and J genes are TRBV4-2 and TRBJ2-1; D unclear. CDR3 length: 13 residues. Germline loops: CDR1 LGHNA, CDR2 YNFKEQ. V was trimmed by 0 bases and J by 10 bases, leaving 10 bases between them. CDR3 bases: TGTGCCAGCAGCCAAGAACTGGCGGAGGAGCAGTTCTTC. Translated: CASSQELAEEQFF.

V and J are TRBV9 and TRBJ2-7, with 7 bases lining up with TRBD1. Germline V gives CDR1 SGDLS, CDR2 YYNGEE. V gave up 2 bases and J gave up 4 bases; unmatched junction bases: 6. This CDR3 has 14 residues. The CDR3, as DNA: TGTGCCAGCAGCGTCGGGACAGCTAAATACGAGCAGTACTTC. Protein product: CASSVGTAKYEQYF.

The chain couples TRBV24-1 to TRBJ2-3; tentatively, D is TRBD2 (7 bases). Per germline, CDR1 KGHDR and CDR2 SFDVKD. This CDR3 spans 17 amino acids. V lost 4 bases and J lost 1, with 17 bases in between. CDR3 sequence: CATSDPSRGGRTDTQYF. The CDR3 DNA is TGTGCCACCAGTGACCCCAGCCGCGGGGGCCGCACAGATACGCAGTATTTT.

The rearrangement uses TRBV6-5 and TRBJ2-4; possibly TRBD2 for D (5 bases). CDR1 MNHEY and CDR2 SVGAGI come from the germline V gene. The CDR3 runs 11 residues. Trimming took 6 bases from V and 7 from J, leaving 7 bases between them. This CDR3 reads CASSTGNIQYF. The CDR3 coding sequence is TGTGCCAGCAGCACGGGGAACATTCAGTACTTC.

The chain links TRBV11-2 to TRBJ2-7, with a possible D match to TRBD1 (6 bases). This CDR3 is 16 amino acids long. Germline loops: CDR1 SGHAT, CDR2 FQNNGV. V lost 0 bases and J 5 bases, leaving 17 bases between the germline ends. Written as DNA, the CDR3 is TGTGCCAGCAGCTTAGATTCTCCGGCAGGGGCCCACGAGCAGTACTTC. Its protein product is CASSLDSPAGAHEQYF.

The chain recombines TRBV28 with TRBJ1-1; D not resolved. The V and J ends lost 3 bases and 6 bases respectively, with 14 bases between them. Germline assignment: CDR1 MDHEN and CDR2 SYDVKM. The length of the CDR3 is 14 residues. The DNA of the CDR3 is TGTGCCAGCAGTTTCGAGACTGGCATGGCTGAAGCTTTCTTT. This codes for CASSFETGMAEAFF.

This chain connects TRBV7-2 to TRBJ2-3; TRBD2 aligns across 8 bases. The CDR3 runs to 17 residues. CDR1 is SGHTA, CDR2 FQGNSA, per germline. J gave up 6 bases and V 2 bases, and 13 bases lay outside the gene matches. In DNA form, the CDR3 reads TGTGCCAGCAGCTTATTCTCTGTCGGGACTAGTTCCGATACGCAGTATTTT. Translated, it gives CASSLFSVGTSSDTQYF.

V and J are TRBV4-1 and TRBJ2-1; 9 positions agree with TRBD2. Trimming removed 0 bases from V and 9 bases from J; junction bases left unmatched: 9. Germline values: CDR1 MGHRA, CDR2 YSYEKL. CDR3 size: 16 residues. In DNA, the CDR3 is TGCGCCAGCAGCCAAGAAACGGCGGGGGGGCCGAGTGAGCAGTTCTTC. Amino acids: CASSQETAGGPSEQFF.

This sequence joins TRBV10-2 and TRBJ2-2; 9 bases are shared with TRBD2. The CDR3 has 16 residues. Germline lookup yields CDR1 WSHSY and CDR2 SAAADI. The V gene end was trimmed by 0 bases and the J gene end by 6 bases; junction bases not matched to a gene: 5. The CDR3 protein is CASSESRKRGAGELFF. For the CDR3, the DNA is TGCGCCAGCAGTGAGTCGAGGAAGCGGGGGGCCGGGGAGCTGTTTTTT.

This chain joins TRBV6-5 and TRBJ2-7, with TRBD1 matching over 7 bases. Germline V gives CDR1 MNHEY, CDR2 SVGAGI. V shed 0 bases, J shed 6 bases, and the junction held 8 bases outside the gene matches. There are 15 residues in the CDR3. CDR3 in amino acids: CASSYSEEGASEQYF. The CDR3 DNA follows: TGTGCCAGCAGTTACTCGGAAGAGGGGGCTTCCGAGCAGTACTTC.

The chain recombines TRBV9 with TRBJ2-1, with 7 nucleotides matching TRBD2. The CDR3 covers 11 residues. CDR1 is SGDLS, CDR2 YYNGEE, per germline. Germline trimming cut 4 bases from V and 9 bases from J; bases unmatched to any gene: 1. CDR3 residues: CASSPGGEQFF. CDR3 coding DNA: TGTGCCAGCAGCCCGGGGGGTGAGCAGTTCTTC. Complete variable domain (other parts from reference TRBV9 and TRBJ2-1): DSGVTQTPKHLITATGQRVTLRCSPRSGDLSVYWYQQSLDQGLQFLIQYYNGEERAKGNILERFSAQQFPDLHSELNLSSLELGDSALYFCASSPGGEQFFGPGTRLTVL.

The CDR3 sequence: CASSHLSGAGGTDTQYF. The CDR3 region has the DNA TGCGCCAGCAGCCACCTTAGCGGGGCGGGAGGCACAGATACGCAGTATTTT. The V call is TRBV5-1, the J call TRBJ2-3, with TRBD2 matching 8 bases. This CDR3 region has 17 residues. Germline V lookup: CDR1 SGHRS, CDR2 YFSETQ. With 4 bases clipped from V and 1 base from J, the junction kept 11 bases outside the gene matches.

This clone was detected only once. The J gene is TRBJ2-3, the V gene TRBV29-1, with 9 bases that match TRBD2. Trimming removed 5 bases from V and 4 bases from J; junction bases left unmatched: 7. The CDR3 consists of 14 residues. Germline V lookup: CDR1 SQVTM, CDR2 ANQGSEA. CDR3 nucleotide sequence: TGCAGCGTTCGTGCTAGCGGGATGGCAGATACGCAGTATTTT. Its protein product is CSVRASGMADTQYF.

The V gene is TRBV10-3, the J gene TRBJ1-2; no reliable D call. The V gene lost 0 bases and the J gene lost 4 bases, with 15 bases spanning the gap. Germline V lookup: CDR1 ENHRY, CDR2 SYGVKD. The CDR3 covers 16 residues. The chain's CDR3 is CAISESWTGGGYGYTF. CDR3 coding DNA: TGTGCCATCAGTGAGTCCTGGACGGGAGGTGGCTATGGCTACACCTTC.

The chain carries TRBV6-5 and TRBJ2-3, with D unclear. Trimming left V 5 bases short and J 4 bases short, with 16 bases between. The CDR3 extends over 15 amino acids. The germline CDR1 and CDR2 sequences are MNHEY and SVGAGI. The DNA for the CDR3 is TGTGCCAGCAGTCCTACGACTGGTACGGCAGATACGCAGTATTTT. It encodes CASSPTTGTADTQYF.

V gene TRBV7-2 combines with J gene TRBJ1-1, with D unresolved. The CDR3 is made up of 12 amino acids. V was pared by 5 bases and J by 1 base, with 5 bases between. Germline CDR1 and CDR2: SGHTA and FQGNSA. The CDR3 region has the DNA TGTGCCAGCAGCCCCCGGAACACTGAAGCTTTCTTT. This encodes CASSPRNTEAFF.

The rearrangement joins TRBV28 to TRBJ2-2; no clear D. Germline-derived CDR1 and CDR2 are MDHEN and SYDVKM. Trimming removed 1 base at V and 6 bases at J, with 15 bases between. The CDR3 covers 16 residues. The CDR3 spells CASSLSLGLMAGELFF. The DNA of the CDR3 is TGTGCCAGCAGTTTATCCCTTGGCCTGATGGCCGGGGAGCTGTTTTTT.

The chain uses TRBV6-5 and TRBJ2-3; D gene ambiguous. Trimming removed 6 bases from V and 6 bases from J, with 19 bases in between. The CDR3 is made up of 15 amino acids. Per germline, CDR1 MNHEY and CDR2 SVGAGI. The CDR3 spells CASSSGSSVLDTQYF. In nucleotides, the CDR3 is TGTGCCAGCAGCTCCGGTAGCTCCGTCCTGGATACGCAGTATTTT.

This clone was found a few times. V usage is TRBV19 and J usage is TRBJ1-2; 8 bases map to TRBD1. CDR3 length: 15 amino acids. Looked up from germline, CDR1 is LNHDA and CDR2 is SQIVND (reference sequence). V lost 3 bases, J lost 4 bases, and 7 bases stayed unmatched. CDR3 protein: CASSILDRVSYGYTF. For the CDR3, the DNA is TGTGCCAGTAGTATTCTGGACAGGGTTAGCTATGGCTACACCTTC.

CDR3 sequence (DNA): TGTGCCAGCCGCCATCCCCGGGACAGAGGAGACTATGGCTACACCTTC. Translated, it gives CASRHPRDRGDYGYTF. The chain is built from TRBV28 and TRBJ1-2; the match to TRBD1 covers 7 bases. In germline, CDR1 is MDHEN, CDR2 SYDVKM. Trimming removed 8 bases from V and 3 bases from J; junction bases left unmatched: 15. The CDR3 sequence is 16 residues long.

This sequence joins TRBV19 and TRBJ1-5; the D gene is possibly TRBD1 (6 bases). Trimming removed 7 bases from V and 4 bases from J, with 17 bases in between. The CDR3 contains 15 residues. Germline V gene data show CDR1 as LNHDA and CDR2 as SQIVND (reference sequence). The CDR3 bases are TGTGCCAGTATGGGGGCCGCGGGCTTAAATCAGCCCCAGCATTTT. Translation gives CASMGAAGLNQPQHF.

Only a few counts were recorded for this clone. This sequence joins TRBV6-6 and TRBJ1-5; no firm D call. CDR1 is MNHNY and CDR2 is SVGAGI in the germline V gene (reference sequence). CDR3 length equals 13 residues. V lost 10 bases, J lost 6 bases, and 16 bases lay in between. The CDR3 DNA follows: TGTGCCACCACTAACCCGCCGGTTCAGCCCCAGCATTTT. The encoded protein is CATTNPPVQPQHF.

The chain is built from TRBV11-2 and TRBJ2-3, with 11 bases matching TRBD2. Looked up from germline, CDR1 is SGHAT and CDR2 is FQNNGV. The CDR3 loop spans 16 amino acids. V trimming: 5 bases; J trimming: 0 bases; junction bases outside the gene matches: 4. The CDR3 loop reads CASSTRLAGSTDTQYF. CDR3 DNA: TGTGCCAGCAGCACTCGACTAGCGGGAAGCACAGATACGCAGTATTTT.